What follows are 20 T cell receptor beta chains derived from one specimen sequenced in a study of shared clonotypes between healthy human individuals. Clones were sequenced by immunoSEQ multiplex PCR, and TCRdb holds only the in-frame ones, with some missing. This table holds approximately 530,000 clones, approximately 94% found once. The sample comprised naive CD4+ T cells sorted from blood. The subset was: CD45RA+ positively selected. The source is a woman between 25 and 40 years old in good health.

This chain uses TRBV28 with TRBJ2-7, with no clear D. Germline values: CDR1 MDHEN, CDR2 SYDVKM. Between the trimmed V and J ends, which lost 11 bases and 3 bases, there was a span of 23 bases. CDR3 length: 15 amino acids. DNA for the CDR3: TGTGCCGTTGGAGCGACCCGGGTCTTGATCTACGAGCAGTACTTC. Its protein product is CAVGATRVLIYEQYF. The entire variable domain, with the rest obtained from reference TRBV28 and TRBJ2-7, is as follows: DVKVTQSSRYLVKRTGEKVFLECVQDMDHENMFWYRQDPGLGLRLIYFSYDVKMKEKGDIPEGYSVSREKKERFSLILESASTNQTSMYLCAVGATRVLIYEQYFGPGTRLTVT.

The chain carries TRBV10-3 and TRBJ2-5; TRBD2 matches at 10 bases. This CDR3 comprises 14 residues. V trimming: 2 bases; J trimming: 4 bases; junction bases outside the gene matches: 1. Germline assignment: CDR1 ENHRY and CDR2 SYGVKD. This CDR3 is CAISETSGTETQYF. CDR3 coding DNA: TGTGCCATCAGTGAGACTAGCGGGACAGAGACCCAGTACTTC.

The V and J genes are TRBV5-1 and TRBJ1-1; TRBD1 aligns across 10 bases. The CDR3 covers 15 residues. The germline CDR1 and CDR2 sequences are SGHRS and YFSETQ. Trimming cost V 3 bases and J 3 bases; bases outside gene matches: 5. Written as DNA, the CDR3 is TGCGCCAGCAGCTATGGACAGGGGGTGTACACTGAAGCTTTCTTT. Translation: CASSYGQGVYTEAFF.

V usage is TRBV5-1 and J usage is TRBJ2-1, with 7 bases matching TRBD2. V shed 4 bases and J 2 bases; nucleotides not matched to a gene: 12. This CDR3 is 17 amino acids long. Germline lookup yields CDR1 SGHRS and CDR2 YFSETQ. The DNA for the CDR3 is TGCGCCAGCAGCATAGAGTCGGCGGGAGAACCCTACAATGAGCAGTTCTTC. This codes for CASSIESAGEPYNEQFF.

The CDR3 DNA sequence: TGTGCCAGCAGCTTAGCGCATGGGGCAGATACGCAGTATTTT. Translated: CASSLAHGADTQYF. The chain couples TRBV7-6 to TRBJ2-3; no reliable D call. The CDR3 is made up of 14 amino acids. Germline V lookup: CDR1 SGHVS, CDR2 FNYEAQ. The ends were cut back, 0 bases at V and 4 bases at J, with 8 bases in the middle. The variable domain in full, with the rest retrieved from reference TRBV7-6 and TRBJ2-3, is GAGVSQSPRYKVTKRGQDVALRCDPISGHVSLYWYRQALGQGPEFLTYFNYEAQQDKSGLPNDRFSAERPEGSISTLTIQRTEQRDSAMYRCASSLAHGADTQYFGPGTRLTVL.

CDR3 nucleotide sequence: TGCAGCGTCGGGCGGACAGGGGGACGATTACACAATGAGCAGTTCTTC. Residues: CSVGRTGGRLHNEQFF. The chain combines TRBV29-1 with TRBJ2-1; 10 bases agree with TRBD1. The CDR3 spans 16 residues. With V trimmed by 6 bases and J by 5 bases, 13 bases remained unmatched. Germline-derived CDR1 and CDR2 are SQVTM and ANQGSEA.

This clone was picked up a small number of times. The rearrangement joins TRBV5-1 to TRBJ2-7, with 10 bases lining up with TRBD2. This CDR3 contains 15 residues. Germline V CDR1 and CDR2: SGHRS, YFSETQ. Trimming removed 2 bases from V and 3 bases from J; junction bases left unmatched: 5. The CDR3 DNA is TGCGCCAGCAGCTTCTTAGCGGGAGGTCTCTACGAGCAGTACTTC. Encoded protein: CASSFLAGGLYEQYF. The whole variable domain, remainder taken from reference TRBV5-1 and TRBJ2-7, is KAGVTQTPRYLIKTRGQQVTLSCSPISGHRSVSWYQQTPGQGLQFLFEYFSETQRNKGNFPGRFSGRQFSNSRSEMNVSTLELGDSALYLCASSFLAGGLYEQYFGPGTRLTVT.

The V gene is TRBV11-2, the J gene TRBJ2-2, with unresolved D. Germline-derived CDR1 and CDR2 are SGHAT and FQNNGV. The CDR3 is 14 residues long. The V end was cut by 3 bases, the J end by 1 base, with 6 bases between. The CDR3 DNA reads as TGTGCCAGCAGCTTGACCCTGAACACCGGGGAGCTGTTTTTT. It translates to CASSLTLNTGELFF.

This chain links TRBV7-6 with TRBJ2-7; TRBD2 might be the D (5 bases). V was pared by 4 bases and J by 4 bases, with 11 bases between. Germline CDR1 and CDR2: SGHVS and FNYEAQ. There are 13 residues in the CDR3. For the CDR3, the DNA is TGTGCCAGCAGCTCCCACGAGGGATACGAGCAGTACTTC. This encodes CASSSHEGYEQYF.

This clone occurred once. Written as DNA, the CDR3 is TGTGCCAGCAGCTTAAGGTCCGGGGAGCTGTTTTTT. This translates into CASSLRSGELFF. V gene TRBV7-2 combines with J gene TRBJ2-2; unclear D gene. V was shortened by 2 bases and J by 6 bases, with 4 bases between the two germline ends. Germline CDR1 is SGHTA and CDR2 is FQGNSA. This CDR3 is built from 12 residues.

The chain joins TRBV7-7 to TRBJ2-6; 7 nucleotides agree with TRBD2. Trimming removed 1 base from V and 3 bases from J; junction bases left unmatched: 3. The V gene's germline CDR1 is SSHAT and CDR2 FNYEAQ (reference sequence). The CDR3 has 16 residues. CDR3 sequence: CASSLDIAGGANVLTF. In DNA form, the CDR3 reads TGTGCCAGCAGCTTAGATATAGCGGGTGGGGCCAACGTCCTGACTTTC.

The J gene is TRBJ1-2, the V gene TRBV28; TRBD1 matches at 8 bases. Germline V lookup: CDR1 MDHEN, CDR2 SYDVKM. J gave up 7 bases and V 2 bases, and 6 bases lay outside the gene matches. The CDR3 contains 14 residues. The CDR3 loop is CASSLAGGSFGYTF. In DNA, the CDR3 is TGTGCCAGCAGTTTAGCAGGGGGCTCCTTTGGCTACACCTTC.

This chain links TRBV7-9 with TRBJ1-1; TRBD1 is a possible D gene (5 bases). V lost 6 bases, J lost 0 bases, and 11 bases lay in between. From germline, CDR1 is SEHNR and CDR2 FQNEAQ (reference sequence). The CDR3 spans 14 residues. The CDR3 reads CASRKQGMNTEAFF. CDR3 nucleotides: TGTGCCAGCAGAAAGCAGGGCATGAACACTGAAGCTTTCTTT.

CDR3 protein: CASIGRGVHQPQHF. The CDR3 bases are TGTGCCAGTATAGGCCGGGGAGTGCATCAGCCCCAGCATTTT. The rearrangement links TRBV19 to TRBJ1-5, with D unclear. The length of the CDR3 is 14 residues. Deletions cut 7 bases from V and 5 bases from J, with 15 bases between. CDR1 is LNHDA and CDR2 is SQIVND in the germline V gene (reference sequence).

The chain links TRBV19 to TRBJ1-5; possibly TRBD1 for D (5 bases). Deletions cut 3 bases from V and 6 bases from J, with 18 bases between. This CDR3 spans 16 amino acids. The germline V gene has CDR1 LNHDA and CDR2 SQIVND (reference sequence). The CDR3 protein is CASSITVGDFIQPQHF. CDR3 bases: TGTGCCAGTAGTATTACAGTAGGGGATTTTATTCAGCCCCAGCATTTT. The whole variable domain, filled in from reference TRBV19 and TRBJ1-5, reads DGGITQSPKYLFRKEGQNVTLSCEQNLNHDAMYWYRQDPGQGLRLIYYSQIVNDFQKGDIAEGYSVSREKKESFPLTVTSAQKNPTAFYLCASSITVGDFIQPQHFGDGTRLSIL.

V and J are TRBV19 and TRBJ1-5; D gene unclear. The CDR3 runs 15 residues. Germline assignment: CDR1 LNHDA and CDR2 SQIVND (reference sequence). Trimming removed 4 bases at V and 7 bases at J, with 17 bases between. The CDR3, as DNA: TGTGCCAGTAGTAAACTGGGCAGGTCGCACCAGCCCCAGCATTTT. Its translation is CASSKLGRSHQPQHF. The full variable domain, rest sourced from reference TRBV19 and TRBJ1-5, is DGGITQSPKYLFRKEGQNVTLSCEQNLNHDAMYWYRQDPGQGLRLIYYSQIVNDFQKGDIAEGYSVSREKKESFPLTVTSAQKNPTAFYLCASSKLGRSHQPQHFGDGTRLSIL.

J is TRBJ1-6 and V is TRBV7-3; D ambiguous. The CDR3 contains 13 residues. V gave up 8 bases and J gave up 5 bases, with 10 bases separating them. The V gene's germline CDR1 is SGHTA and CDR2 FQGTGA. CDR3: CASAVSNNSPLHF. CDR3 sequence (DNA): TGTGCCAGCGCGGTCTCGAATAATTCACCCCTCCACTTT.

This rearrangement joins TRBV18 to TRBJ1-1; perhaps TRBD1 as D (5 bases). Germline CDR1 is KGHSH and CDR2 is LQKENI. CDR3 length: 13 residues. V shed 11 bases and J shed 0 bases, with 13 bases lying between them. The CDR3 spells CAGTGGMNTEAFF. The CDR3 coding sequence is TGTGCCGGGACGGGGGGGATGAACACTGAAGCTTTCTTT.

The rearrangement joins TRBV7-3 to TRBJ2-6; either TRBD1 or TRBD2 may supply D (5 bases each). The V gene's germline CDR1 is SGHTA and CDR2 FQGTGA. This CDR3 is built from 14 residues. Trimming took off 5 bases at V and 4 bases at J, with 9 bases between the two ends. This CDR3 reads CASSRRDGANVLTF. Written as DNA, the CDR3 is TGTGCCAGCAGCCGCCGGGACGGGGCCAACGTCCTGACTTTC.

The genes are TRBV6-6 and TRBJ2-7; 7 positions agree with TRBD1. With 8 bases clipped from V and 2 bases from J, the junction kept 12 bases outside the gene matches. The germline V gene encodes CDR1 MNHNY and CDR2 SVGAGI (reference sequence). The CDR3 length is 15 residues. The CDR3 here is CASGNHADRTYEQYF. The CDR3 nucleotides read TGTGCCAGCGGTAACCACGCGGACAGGACCTACGAGCAGTACTTC.